Listed here are 23 T cell receptor beta chains from one sample, sequenced in a study of long-term antiretroviral therapy in people with HIV. At survey level, the immunoSEQ assay was run in its v3.0 version. Sequencing was performed with immunoSEQ multiplex PCR; in TCRdb, only in-frame clones are kept and a portion is missing. Here the sample spans around 40,000 clones, around nine tenths being singletons. Sequencing used unsorted PBMCs, obtained just before starting antiretroviral therapy. The receptors were sampled from a young woman with HIV.

This chain uses TRBV28 with TRBJ2-3; 11 nucleotides match TRBD2. CDR3 length: 16 residues. Losses at the gene ends were 3 bases for V and 6 bases for J; bases not matched to a gene: 8. The germline V gene encodes CDR1 MDHEN and CDR2 SYDVKM. CDR3 sequence (DNA): TGTGCCAGCAGTTTCCCCCTAGCGGGAGGAACGGATACGCAGTATTTT. It encodes CASSFPLAGGTDTQYF. Full variable domain (remainder filled in from reference TRBV28 and TRBJ2-3): DVKVTQSSRYLVKRTGEKVFLECVQDMDHENMFWYRQDPGLGLRLIYFSYDVKMKEKGDIPEGYSVSREKKERFSLILESASTNQTSMYLCASSFPLAGGTDTQYFGPGTRLTVL.

This chain links TRBV5-1 with TRBJ1-2; D remains ambiguous. CDR1 and CDR2 from the germline V gene are SGHRS and YFSETQ. Deletions cut 4 bases from V and 2 bases from J, with 9 bases between. This CDR3 comprises 13 residues. For the CDR3, the DNA is TGCGCCAGCAGCCAAGACGGAAACTATGGCTACACCTTC. Amino acids: CASSQDGNYGYTF.

V is TRBV6-5 and J is TRBJ1-2; no clear D. Germline V CDR1 and CDR2: MNHEY, SVGAGI. The CDR3 is 14 residues long. V was pared by 6 bases and J by 3 bases, with 14 bases between. This CDR3 is CASRLDARDYGYTF. As DNA, the CDR3 is TGTGCCAGCAGACTCGACGCCCGAGACTATGGCTACACCTTC.

In its sample, this clone was seen once. CDR3 DNA: TGTGCCAGCAGCTTGATTGCCAGCCCGAACACCGGGGAGCTGTTTTTT. As protein: CASSLIASPNTGELFF. This chain connects TRBV5-4 to TRBJ2-2; D not certain. Looked up from germline, CDR1 is SGHNT and CDR2 is YYREEE (reference sequence). This CDR3 region has 16 residues. Trimming removed 1 base from V and 0 bases from J, with 10 bases in between.

V gene TRBV4-1 combines with J gene TRBJ2-4, with 8 positions matching TRBD2. Trimming removed 0 bases from V and 3 bases from J; junction bases left unmatched: 10. This CDR3 is built from 18 residues. Germline CDR1 and CDR2: MGHRA and YSYEKL. The CDR3 sequence: CASSQERGGGRSKNIQYF. The CDR3 DNA reads TGCGCCAGCAGCCAAGAAAGGGGCGGGGGGAGGAGCAAAAACATTCAGTACTTC.

This chain joins TRBV18 and TRBJ2-2, with 8 bases identical to TRBD1. The CDR3 loop spans 15 amino acids. Trimming at V came to 5 bases and at J to 4 bases, leaving 6 bases not matched to a gene. Germline V lookup: CDR1 KGHSH, CDR2 LQKENI. CDR3 DNA sequence: TGTGCCAGCTCAGATACGACAGGGGTCACCGGGGAGCTGTTTTTT. Amino acids: CASSDTTGVTGELFF. The full variable domain, rest sourced from reference TRBV18 and TRBJ2-2, is NAGVMQNPRHLVRRRGQEARLRCSPMKGHSHVYWYRQLPEEGLKFMVYLQKENIIDESGMPKERFSAEFPKEGPSILRIQQVVRGDSAAYFCASSDTTGVTGELFFGEGSRLTVL.

This chain uses TRBV28 with TRBJ2-5; TRBD1 might be the D (5 bases). The last part of the DNA fits TRBJ2-7 better; the J call may be wrong. The CDR3 length is 13 residues. Germline values: CDR1 MDHEN, CDR2 SYDVKM. The CDR3 here is CASSLRTLYEQYF. CDR3 in DNA: TGTGCCAGCAGCCTTCGGACACTCTACGAGCAGTACTTC.

The CDR3 DNA reads TGCAGCGTTGCGGTGGGTAGCGGGAGCACCGGGGAGCTGTTTTTT. Amino acid sequence: CSVAVGSGSTGELFF. The chain carries TRBV29-1 and TRBJ2-2; 9 nucleotides match TRBD2. CDR3 length: 15 amino acids. J gave up 4 bases and V 4 bases, and 7 bases lay outside the gene matches. From germline, CDR1 is SQVTM and CDR2 ANQGSEA.

The V gene is TRBV6-4, the J gene TRBJ2-7, with D possibly being TRBD1 or TRBD2 (5 bases each). V was cut by 2 bases and J by 0 bases, with 17 bases left in between. The CDR3 covers 17 residues. The germline CDR1 and CDR2 sequences are MRHNA and SNTAGT. The CDR3 nucleotides read TGTGCCAGCAGTGACCCGGGGCGGCACTTGAGCTCCTACGAGCAGTACTTC. Its translation: CASSDPGRHLSSYEQYF.

The V and J genes are TRBV6-5 and TRBJ2-2; D is perhaps TRBD2 (6 bases). The CDR3 totals 14 residues. In germline, CDR1 is MNHEY, CDR2 SVGAGI. Trimming pared 4 bases from V and 7 bases from J, leaving 13 bases between. CDR3 bases: TGTGCCAGCAGTTTGACTAGTTATAGCGGGGAGCTGTTTTTT. This encodes CASSLTSYSGELFF.

The genes are TRBV7-3 and TRBJ2-1; D call uncertain. There are 14 residues in the CDR3. CDR1 SGHTA and CDR2 FQGTGA come from the germline V gene. Trimming cost V 5 bases and J 4 bases, with 12 bases left between them. In DNA, the CDR3 is TGTGCCAGCAGCCTCCGACACCCGTACAATGAGCAGTTCTTC. Residues: CASSLRHPYNEQFF.

This clone has only a few counts. The chain employs TRBV14 and TRBJ1-4; D might be TRBD1 (6 bases). The CDR3 extends over 13 amino acids. The germline V gene encodes CDR1 SGHDN and CDR2 FVKESK. V was trimmed by 3 bases and J by 12 bases, leaving 14 bases between them. CDR3 amino acids: CASSQPARTELFF. The CDR3 nucleotides read TGTGCCAGCAGCCAGCCGGCCAGGACAGAACTGTTTTTT.

This clone has only one observation. This sequence joins TRBV28 and TRBJ2-5; D remains ambiguous. Matching the DNA end better, TRBJ2-7 makes the J call doubtful. This CDR3 contains 13 residues. Germline CDR1 and CDR2: MDHEN and SYDVKM. The DNA of the CDR3 is TGTGCCAGCAGTTTGGGTAGCCCGTACGAGCAGTACTTC. As protein: CASSLGSPYEQYF.

This clone was recorded only once. V gene TRBV7-2 combines with J gene TRBJ2-3; D is tentatively TRBD1 or TRBD2 (5 bases each). Germline lookup yields CDR1 SGHTA and CDR2 FQGNSA. This CDR3 has 16 amino acids. V was clipped by 1 base and J by 0 bases, with 11 bases between them. CDR3 in amino acids: CASSLVGDPSTDTQYF. The CDR3 DNA is TGTGCCAGCAGCTTAGTGGGGGACCCTAGCACAGATACGCAGTATTTT.

The chain is built from TRBV11-2 and TRBJ2-5; TRBD2 agrees at 7 bases. The V and J ends lost 0 bases and 3 bases, in that order; junction bases with no gene match: 4. The CDR3 is 15 residues long. Germline V gives CDR1 SGHAT, CDR2 FQNNGV. This CDR3 is CASSLDASGKETQYF. The CDR3 region has the DNA TGTGCCAGCAGCTTAGACGCTAGCGGAAAAGAGACCCAGTACTTC.

This clone was picked up one time. The rearrangement links TRBV29-1 to TRBJ1-1, with a possible D match to TRBD1 (5 bases). Trimming removed 3 bases at V and 8 bases at J, with 10 bases between. Looked up from germline, CDR1 is SQVTM and CDR2 is ANQGSEA. The CDR3 has 11 residues. CDR3 protein: CSVDFRDEAFF. DNA for the CDR3: TGCAGCGTTGATTTCCGGGACGAAGCTTTCTTT.

The rearrangement joins TRBV21-1 to TRBJ2-7; the DNA was not used to check the table's D call, TRBD1. TRBV21-1 is an annotated pseudogene. This CDR3 has 13 amino acids. The CDR3 here is CASRTGTGVEQYF. DNA of the CDR3: TGTGCCAGCAGAACCGGGACAGGGGTTGAGCAGTACTTC.

The chain links TRBV5-1 to TRBJ2-5; perhaps TRBD2 as D (6 bases). Germline V gene lookup returns CDR1 SGHRS and CDR2 YFSETQ. This CDR3 has 14 residues. Trimming pared 7 bases from V and 5 bases from J, leaving 18 bases between. CDR3: CASYGDGSWETQYF. The CDR3 DNA is TGCGCCAGCTACGGGGACGGGAGTTGGGAGACCCAGTACTTC.

The table lists this clone with a count of one. The CDR3 nucleotides read TGTGCCAGTAGTATAGGGTCTAGCGGGAAGGGATACAATGAGCAGTTCTTC. This codes for CASSIGSSGKGYNEQFF. The chain employs TRBV19 and TRBJ2-1; 9 bases map to TRBD2. After removal of 1 base from V and 4 bases from J, the junction contained 8 bases not matched to a gene. CDR1 is LNHDA and CDR2 is SQIVND in the germline V gene (reference sequence). This CDR3 comprises 17 residues. The full variable domain, its missing parts supplied by reference TRBV19 and TRBJ2-1, is DGGITQSPKYLFRKEGQNVTLSCEQNLNHDAMYWYRQDPGQGLRLIYYSQIVNDFQKGDIAEGYSVSREKKESFPLTVTSAQKNPTAFYLCASSIGSSGKGYNEQFFGPGTRLTVL.

The chain is built from TRBV4-3 and TRBJ1-1; 7 nucleotides agree with TRBD1. V lost 0 bases and J lost 6; bases outside the gene matches: 13. CDR1 is LGHNA, CDR2 YSLEER, per germline. This CDR3 contains 17 residues. CDR3 DNA sequence: TGCGCCAGCAGCCAAGATTCTGTAGGGCCCCAGGGGGCTGAAGCTTTCTTT. This gives the protein CASSQDSVGPQGAEAFF.

The V gene is TRBV7-8, the J gene TRBJ2-3, with D possibly being TRBD2 (6 bases). V shed 4 bases and J shed 2 bases, with 13 bases lying between them. The CDR3 is 15 residues long. Germline V lookup: CDR1 SGHVS, CDR2 FQNEAQ. The DNA for the CDR3 is TGTGCCAGCAGCTACAAGAGGAGGGACACAGATACGCAGTATTTT. The encoded protein is CASSYKRRDTDTQYF.

This clone was seen just once. The CDR3 sequence is CASRDSVYEQYF. The CDR3 coding sequence is TGCGCCAGCAGGGACAGTGTCTACGAGCAGTACTTC. The chain has TRBV4-3 and TRBJ2-7; weak D call: TRBD1 (6 bases). The CDR3 consists of 12 residues. From germline, CDR1 is LGHNA and CDR2 YSLEER. Trimming removed 6 bases from V and 3 bases from J, with 9 bases in between.

The chain employs TRBV7-8 and TRBJ2-3; unclear D gene. The CDR3 consists of 12 residues. Trimming left V 3 bases short and J 1 base short, with 2 bases between. CDR1 and CDR2 from the germline V gene are SGHVS and FQNEAQ. The CDR3 loop reads CASSFGTDTQYF. For the CDR3, the DNA is TGTGCCAGCAGCTTCGGCACAGATACGCAGTATTTT. Looking up the rest from reference TRBV7-8 and TRBJ2-3 gives the full variable domain: GAGVSQSPRYKVAKRGQDVALRCDPISGHVSLFWYQQALGQGPEFLTYFQNEAQLDKSGLPSDRFFAERPEGSVSTLKIQRTQQEDSAVYLCASSFGTDTQYFGPGTRLTVL.